This T cell receptor beta chain came from a study of blood T cell repertoires in COVID-19. Overall study: There were acute and convalescent COVID-19 samples, and they came from the United States, Italy and Spain.

The authors' processing: Estimation of nucleated cell counts relied on the amplification of reference gene primers. The repertoire was sequenced with immunoSEQ multiplex PCR; TCRdb's copy has only in-frame clones and lacks some. V and J calls and clone size are copied from that table; D and trimming were computed from the DNA. The data contain some 150,000 clones, 65% to 85% of them singletons. This CDR3 comprises 14 residues. From germline, CDR1 is SGHAT and CDR2 FQNNGV. Deletions cut 5 bases from V and 2 bases from J, with 12 bases between. Sequenced material: peripheral blood. The V gene is TRBV11-2, the J gene TRBJ1-2; maybe TRBD1 (5 bases). The receptor comes from a man aged 50-60 years with active or convalescent COVID-19. The CDR3 loop is CASSAGRQNYGYTF. The CDR3 DNA reads as TGTGCCAGCAGCGCGGGGCGACAGAACTATGGCTACACCTTC.